One and the same sample provided the 17 T cell receptor beta chains below, sequenced in a study of cytomegalovirus exposure and HLA in healthy donors. The PCR was carried out with 60 Vbeta primers and 13 Jbeta primers. Sequencing used immunoSEQ multiplex PCR; TCRdb keeps in-frame clones, though not all of them. The sample lists 85,000 to 100,000 clones, about 80% occurring once. Material for sequencing was PBMCs. The receptors stem from a man aged 40-49 years in good health and CMV-seronegative.

V is TRBV6-1 and J is TRBJ1-1; the match to TRBD1 covers 10 bases. CDR3 size: 14 residues. Germline CDR1 and CDR2: MNHNS and SASEGT. J gave up 0 bases and V 8 bases, and 3 bases lay outside the gene matches. The CDR3 region is CASGGQGMNTEAFF. As DNA, the CDR3 is TGTGCCAGCGGGGGACAGGGGATGAACACTGAAGCTTTCTTT.

The V and J genes are TRBV5-4 and TRBJ2-2, with D unclear. Germline values: CDR1 SGHNT, CDR2 YYREEE (reference sequence). Trimming left V 2 bases short and J 0 bases short, with 11 bases between. CDR3 length: 16 amino acids. CDR3: CASSLSPVPNTGELFF. The CDR3, as DNA: TGTGCCAGCAGCTTATCTCCCGTCCCGAACACCGGGGAGCTGTTTTTT.

This clone is a singleton in its sample. V gene TRBV5-1 combines with J gene TRBJ2-2; no definite D call. The CDR3 covers 15 residues. V shed 4 bases and J shed 6 bases, with 16 bases lying between them. CDR1 SGHRS and CDR2 YFSETQ come from the germline V gene. CDR3 residues: CASSPNTNEAGELFF. The DNA for the CDR3 is TGCGCCAGCAGCCCAAATACGAACGAGGCCGGGGAGCTGTTTTTT.

This clone came up a few times. V is TRBV18 and J is TRBJ1-6; 7 bases line up with TRBD1. Per germline, CDR1 KGHSH and CDR2 LQKENI. The length of the CDR3 is 19 residues. V gave up 3 bases and J gave up 0 bases; unmatched junction bases: 11. The CDR3 coding sequence is TGTGCCAGCTCACCGGGACCCGGACAGGCGAGCTCCTATAATTCACCCCTCCACTTT. It is translated as CASSPGPGQASSYNSPLHF.

V usage is TRBV30 and J usage is TRBJ1-2, with 7 positions matching TRBD1. This CDR3 region has 15 residues. V shed 3 bases and J 4 bases; nucleotides not matched to a gene: 11. In germline, CDR1 is GTSNPN, CDR2 SVGIG (reference sequence). As DNA, the CDR3 is TGTGCCTGGAGCCCCAAGACAGGGTCTAGCTATGGCTACACCTTC. This sequence encodes CAWSPKTGSSYGYTF.

This clone has just one count. The rearrangement joins TRBV10-3 to TRBJ1-3, with a weak D call TRBD1 (5 bases). The CDR3 sequence is 14 residues long. CDR1 and CDR2 (germline): ENHRY, SYGVKD. V was pared by 3 bases and J by 0 bases, with 6 bases between. CDR3 coding DNA: TGTGCCATCAGTGAACAGGTCTCTGGAAACACCATATATTTT. Protein sequence: CAISEQVSGNTIYF.

The V and J genes are TRBV5-1 and TRBJ2-2, with D maybe TRBD1 (6 bases). CDR1 is SGHRS, CDR2 YFSETQ, per germline. The CDR3 sequence is 18 residues long. Trimming pared 3 bases from V and 4 bases from J, leaving 22 bases between. The CDR3 region has the DNA TGCGCCAGCAGCTCGACGAAAGGGGGTGAGAAAGGCACCGGGGAGCTGTTTTTT. It specifies CASSSTKGGEKGTGELFF. The whole variable domain, filled in from reference TRBV5-1 and TRBJ2-2, reads KAGVTQTPRYLIKTRGQQVTLSCSPISGHRSVSWYQQTPGQGLQFLFEYFSETQRNKGNFPGRFSGRQFSNSRSEMNVSTLELGDSALYLCASSSTKGGEKGTGELFFGEGSRLTVL.

This chain uses TRBV11-1 with TRBJ2-7, with 8 bases lining up with TRBD1. Germline V gene lookup returns CDR1 SGHAT and CDR2 FQDESV (reference sequence). This CDR3 is built from 14 residues. V lost 7 bases to trimming and J lost 4 bases; unmatched junction nucleotides: 9. The CDR3 DNA sequence: TGTGCCAGCACCAAGACGGGACAGGATTACGAGCAGTACTTC. Its translation is CASTKTGQDYEQYF.

In its sample, this clone was seen a few times. The gene calls are TRBV18 and TRBJ2-4; 9 bases are a match to TRBD1. CDR1 KGHSH and CDR2 LQKENI come from the germline V gene. The V segment lost 3 bases and the J segment 9 bases; nucleotides outside the gene matches: 6. The CDR3 loop spans 14 amino acids. The CDR3 coding sequence is TGTGCCAGCTCACCCGGGACAGGGTTTTCCATTCAGTACTTC. The encoded protein is CASSPGTGFSIQYF.

The chain is built from TRBV5-1 and TRBJ2-2; 8 bases are a match to TRBD1. The germline CDR1 and CDR2 sequences are SGHRS and YFSETQ. V trimming: 0 bases; J trimming: 5 bases; junction bases outside the gene matches: 3. The CDR3 is made up of 15 amino acids. In DNA, the CDR3 is TGCGCCAGCAGCTTGGTGGACAGGGCGACCGGGGAGCTGTTTTTT. Its protein is CASSLVDRATGELFF. The entire variable domain, with the rest obtained from reference TRBV5-1 and TRBJ2-2, is as follows: KAGVTQTPRYLIKTRGQQVTLSCSPISGHRSVSWYQQTPGQGLQFLFEYFSETQRNKGNFPGRFSGRQFSNSRSEMNVSTLELGDSALYLCASSLVDRATGELFFGEGSRLTVL.

This rearrangement joins TRBV9 to TRBJ1-1; 9 bases agree with TRBD1. This CDR3 is 13 amino acids long. With V trimmed by 4 bases and J by 6 bases, 4 bases remained unmatched. The germline V gene encodes CDR1 SGDLS and CDR2 YYNGEE. CDR3 coding DNA: TGTGCCAGCAGCCTGACAGGGGGATCTGAAGCTTTCTTT. Its translation is CASSLTGGSEAFF.

About this clone: One junction end does not reproduce the germline sequence, and a read error may be involved. The chain joins TRBV5-1 to TRBJ2-7; the match to TRBD2 covers 12 bases. The germline V gene has CDR1 SGHRS and CDR2 YFSETQ. CDR3 size: 15 residues. The CDR3 sequence is CASSITSGGSSEQYF. The CDR3 region has the DNA TGCGCCAGCAGCATCACTAGCGGGGGGTCCTCCGAGCAGTACTTC.

This clone was seen only a few times. The chain employs TRBV6-5 and TRBJ2-7; the match to TRBD2 covers 10 bases. There are 15 residues in the CDR3. Germline CDR1 is MNHEY and CDR2 is SVGAGI. V lost 5 bases and J lost 0; bases outside the gene matches: 4. Here the CDR3 DNA reads TGTGCCAGCAGTCGGACTAGCGGTATCTCCTACGAGCAGTACTTC. Its translation is CASSRTSGISYEQYF.

The gene calls are TRBV7-9 and TRBJ2-7; unclear D gene. This CDR3 region has 15 residues. Looked up from germline, CDR1 is SEHNR and CDR2 is FQNEAQ (reference sequence). Trimming removed 2 bases at V and 1 base at J, with 12 bases between. CDR3 DNA: TGTGCCAGCAGCTTACACTCCGGCGGTTCCTACGAGCAGTACTTC. Protein: CASSLHSGGSYEQYF.

The sample holds a few counts of this clone. The chain uses TRBV23-1 and TRBJ1-6, with 7 bases identical to TRBD1. TRBV23-1 is flagged as an ORF with uncertain function. The CDR3 is made up of 16 amino acids. After removal of 4 bases from V and 9 bases from J, the junction contained 12 bases not matched to a gene. The CDR3 coding sequence is TGCGCCAGCAGTCGGAGAGGAGGGGGCGGAAGTTCACCCCTCCACTTT. Translation gives CASSRRGGGGSSPLHF.

V is TRBV5-1 and J is TRBJ1-1; D call uncertain. Germline loops: CDR1 SGHRS, CDR2 YFSETQ. The CDR3 sequence is 14 residues long. V was cut by 0 bases and J by 4 bases, with 10 bases left in between. The CDR3 spells CASSLAGVSTEAFF. The DNA of the CDR3 is TGCGCCAGCAGCTTGGCCGGGGTGAGCACTGAAGCTTTCTTT.

This clone occurred a few times. This chain uses TRBV28 with TRBJ2-2; 14 nucleotides match TRBD2. This CDR3 has 16 amino acids. With V trimmed by 7 bases and J by 5 bases, 6 bases remained unmatched. Per the germline V gene, CDR1 is MDHEN and CDR2 is SYDVKM. DNA of the CDR3: TGTGCCAGCATCGCCGGACTAGCGGGAGGAACCGGGGAGCTGTTTTTT. This codes for CASIAGLAGGTGELFF. Together with reference TRBV28 and TRBJ2-2, the CDR3 gives the full variable domain: DVKVTQSSRYLVKRTGEKVFLECVQDMDHENMFWYRQDPGLGLRLIYFSYDVKMKEKGDIPEGYSVSREKKERFSLILESASTNQTSMYLCASIAGLAGGTGELFFGEGSRLTVL.